The entry below gives a single T cell receptor beta chain sequence along with its context. Antigen unknown. This record comes from a study of radiotherapy plus CTLA-4 blockade in lung cancer. Overall study context: Objective response rate was over 15%; disease control rate, around 30%.

Points from the study as a whole: Together with interferon-beta, which increased in serum after radiation, early dynamic changes in blood T cell clones were reportedly the best predictors of response.

Assay used: immunoSEQ multiplex PCR; TCRdb lists only in-frame clones, some missing. This table holds about 90,000 clones, around 86% found once. V trimming: 5 bases; J trimming: 2 bases; junction bases outside the gene matches: 5. Germline values: CDR1 SGHTA, CDR2 FQGTGA. This CDR3 comprises 14 residues. With ipilimumab providing CTLA-4 blockade, focal radiation was administered to patients who had chemo-refractory metastatic non-small-cell lung cancer. The sequencing here drew on peripheral blood, taken from a patient treated with radiotherapy plus ipilimumab. The chain has TRBV7-3 and TRBJ2-5; 7 nucleotides match TRBD1. The sequence was collected from a human donor with non-small cell lung cancer that progressed on radiotherapy plus ipilimumab. In nucleotides, the CDR3 is TGTGCCAGCAGCCCGACAGGGTGGCAAGAGACCCAGTACTTC. It translates to CASSPTGWQETQYF.